These T cell receptor beta chains were read from a single sample in a study of blood T cell repertoires in COVID-19. Libraries were prepared by immunoSEQ multiplex PCR; TCRdb keeps only in-frame clonotypes and omits some of them. The sample includes 35,000 to 50,000 clones, just over 85% seen only once; the top ten take more than 6.5%. Sequenced input: peripheral blood. The receptors were sampled from a man between 60 and 75 years old with active COVID-19. The CDR3 runs from the conserved cysteine through the conserved F or W. The D gene is left open where the match is weak. Only part of the rows carry a size: once, few, many, or a class if the clone is expanded.

clone size: -
D gene: TRBD1
J gene: TRBJ1-2
V gene: TRBV9
CDR3 protein: CASSAKWQGAAGYTF
CDR3 DNA: TGTGCCAGCAGCGCCAAGTGGCAGGGGGCGGCTGGCTACACCTTC

clone size: -
D gene: TRBD2
J gene: TRBJ2-3
V gene: TRBV3-1/TRBV3-2
CDR3 protein: CASSQERVAGGTPYTQYF
CDR3 DNA: TGTGCCAGCAGCCAAGAGCGGGTAGCGGGAGGGACACCTTATACGCAGTATTTT

clone size: -
D gene: -
J gene: TRBJ1-1
V gene: TRBV3-1/TRBV3-2
CDR3 protein: CASSPGENTEAFF
CDR3 DNA: TGTGCCAGCAGCCCAGGGGAGAACACTGAAGCTTTCTTT

clone size: -
D gene: -
J gene: TRBJ2-5
V gene: TRBV12-3/TRBV12-4
CDR3 protein: CASSYRDQETQYF
CDR3 DNA: TGTGCCAGCAGTTACAGGGACCAAGAGACCCAGTACTTC

clone size: -
D gene: TRBD2
J gene: TRBJ2-5
V gene: TRBV24-1
CDR3 protein: CATSGTSGQETQYF
CDR3 DNA: TGTGCCACCAGTGGGACTAGCGGCCAAGAGACCCAGTACTTC

clone size: -
D gene: TRBD1
J gene: TRBJ1-5
V gene: TRBV24-1
CDR3 protein: CATSNRGGQPQHF
CDR3 DNA: TGTGCCACCAGTAACAGGGGAGGTCAGCCCCAGCATTTT

clone size: -
D gene: TRBD1
J gene: TRBJ2-6
V gene: TRBV3-1/TRBV3-2
CDR3 protein: CASSLPGTGYSGANVLTF
CDR3 DNA: TGTGCCAGCAGCCTCCCCGGGACAGGCTACTCTGGGGCCAACGTCCTGACTTTC

clone size: -
D gene: -
J gene: TRBJ1-1
V gene: TRBV11-1
CDR3 protein: CASSPLTDTAFF
CDR3 DNA: TGTGCCAGCAGCCCTTTAACCGACACAGCTTTCTTT

clone size: -
D gene: -
J gene: TRBJ2-7
V gene: TRBV27
CDR3 protein: CASSGAGVSREYF
CDR3 DNA: TGTGCCAGCAGTGGGGCAGGGGTTTCCAGGGAGTACTTC

clone size: once
D gene: -
J gene: TRBJ2-7
V gene: TRBV6-5
CDR3 protein: CASSQLDWEQYF
CDR3 DNA: TGTGCCAGCAGCCAACTCGACTGGGAGCAGTACTTC

clone size: -
D gene: -
J gene: TRBJ2-1
V gene: TRBV18
CDR3 protein: CASSPPGLTYNEQFF
CDR3 DNA: TGTGCCAGCTCACCACCGGGGCTGACCTACAATGAGCAGTTCTTC

clone size: -
D gene: -
J gene: TRBJ2-7
V gene: TRBV6-5
CDR3 protein: CASSLYYEQYF
CDR3 DNA: TGTGCCAGCAGTCTTTACTACGAGCAGTACTTC

clone size: -
D gene: TRBD1
J gene: TRBJ2-1
V gene: TRBV2
CDR3 protein: CASRPGQGNNEQFF
CDR3 DNA: TGTGCCAGCAGGCCGGGACAGGGCAACAATGAGCAGTTCTTC

clone size: -
D gene: -
J gene: TRBJ1-2
V gene: TRBV19
CDR3 protein: CASSIRAGAGGYTF
CDR3 DNA: TGTGCCAGTAGTATCCGGGCAGGGGCCGGGGGCTACACCTTC

clone size: -
D gene: -
J gene: TRBJ2-7
V gene: TRBV7-8
CDR3 protein: CASTFSSAYEQYF
CDR3 DNA: TGTGCCAGCACCTTCTCCTCCGCCTACGAGCAGTACTTC

clone size: -
D gene: TRBD1
J gene: TRBJ2-1
V gene: TRBV2
CDR3 protein: CASWDRGNEQFF
CDR3 DNA: TGTGCCAGCTGGGACAGGGGGAATGAGCAGTTCTTC

clone size: -
D gene: -
J gene: TRBJ2-3
V gene: TRBV7-2
CDR3 protein: CASSFGAVSLSDTQYF
CDR3 DNA: TGTGCCAGCAGCTTTGGTGCGGTAAGCCTCTCGGATACGCAGTATTTT

clone size: -
D gene: TRBD1
J gene: TRBJ2-7
V gene: TRBV4-1
CDR3 protein: CASSQVTGTGEVEQYF
CDR3 DNA: TGCGCCAGCAGCCAAGTTACCGGGACAGGGGAGGTCGAGCAGTACTTC

clone size: -
D gene: -
J gene: TRBJ2-7
V gene: TRBV6-2/TRBV6-3
CDR3 protein: CASSYGGPGQYF
CDR3 DNA: TGTGCCAGCAGTTACGGCGGTCCTGGGCAGTACTTC

clone size: -
D gene: -
J gene: TRBJ2-3
V gene: TRBV20-1
CDR3 protein: CSASRSFLATDTQYF
CDR3 DNA: TGCAGTGCTAGTAGATCCTTTCTAGCGACGGATACGCAGTATTTT

clone size: -
D gene: TRBD1
J gene: TRBJ2-7
V gene: TRBV5-6
CDR3 protein: CASSLSTGFPYEQYF
CDR3 DNA: TGTGCCAGCAGCTTGTCGACAGGGTTTCCCTACGAGCAGTACTTC

clone size: few
D gene: -
J gene: TRBJ2-5
V gene: TRBV2
CDR3 protein: CASSGSTGQETQYF
CDR3 DNA: TGTGCCAGCAGTGGATCGACAGGTCAAGAGACCCAGTACTTC

clone size: -
D gene: -
J gene: TRBJ2-1
V gene: TRBV7-3
CDR3 protein: CASRPDPTSYNEQFF
CDR3 DNA: TGTGCCAGCAGGCCAGACCCCACTAGCTACAATGAGCAGTTCTTC

clone size: medium-sized
D gene: -
J gene: TRBJ1-3
V gene: TRBV6-5
CDR3 protein: CASSYAGSSGNTIYF
CDR3 DNA: TGTGCCAGCAGTTACGCGGGGAGCTCTGGAAACACCATATATTTT

clone size: -
D gene: TRBD1
J gene: TRBJ1-2
V gene: TRBV7-9
CDR3 protein: CASSPDRVRGKNYGYTF
CDR3 DNA: TGTGCCAGCAGCCCTGACAGGGTTCGGGGGAAGAACTATGGCTACACCTTC

clone size: -
D gene: TRBD2
J gene: TRBJ2-3
V gene: TRBV15
CDR3 protein: CATSTGTSGSRNTQYF
CDR3 DNA: TGTGCCACCAGCACCGGGACTAGCGGGAGTCGGAATACGCAGTATTTT

clone size: -
D gene: TRBD1
J gene: TRBJ2-7
V gene: TRBV27
CDR3 protein: CASSPTGAPHEQYF
CDR3 DNA: TGTGCCAGCAGTCCTACAGGGGCCCCTCACGAGCAGTACTTC

clone size: -
D gene: TRBD1
J gene: TRBJ1-5
V gene: TRBV5-6
CDR3 protein: CASSLGTGGASNQPQHF
CDR3 DNA: TGTGCCAGCAGCCTCGGGACAGGGGGCGCGAGCAATCAGCCCCAGCATTTT

clone size: -
D gene: -
J gene: TRBJ2-7
V gene: TRBV19
CDR3 protein: CASSISGLSYEQYF
CDR3 DNA: TGTGCCAGTAGTATAAGCGGGCTCTCCTACGAGCAGTACTTC

clone size: -
D gene: -
J gene: TRBJ1-2
V gene: TRBV29-1
CDR3 protein: CSVEPRGARGYTF
CDR3 DNA: TGCAGCGTTGAACCCCGGGGGGCGAGAGGCTACACCTTC

clone size: -
D gene: -
J gene: TRBJ2-1
V gene: TRBV20-1
CDR3 protein: CSASGGDGYNEQFF
CDR3 DNA: TGCAGTGCTAGTGGGGGAGATGGTTACAATGAGCAGTTCTTC

clone size: -
D gene: -
J gene: TRBJ2-1
V gene: TRBV5-1
CDR3 protein: CASSPDNLDEQFF
CDR3 DNA: TGCGCCAGCAGCCCCGACAATCTCGATGAGCAGTTCTTC

clone size: -
D gene: TRBD2
J gene: TRBJ2-5
V gene: TRBV5-1
CDR3 protein: CASSLEASGRTETQYF
CDR3 DNA: TGCGCCAGCAGCTTGGAGGCTAGCGGGAGAACGGAGACCCAGTACTTC

clone size: once
D gene: TRBD1
J gene: TRBJ2-1
V gene: TRBV19
CDR3 protein: CASTNRGPRNEQFF
CDR3 DNA: TGTGCCAGTACCAACAGGGGGCCCAGGAATGAGCAGTTCTTC

clone size: -
D gene: -
J gene: TRBJ2-3
V gene: TRBV4-2
CDR3 protein: CASSQVRYADTQYF
CDR3 DNA: TGTGCCAGCAGCCAAGTACGGTACGCAGATACGCAGTATTTT

clone size: -
D gene: -
J gene: TRBJ1-4
V gene: TRBV6-5
CDR3 protein: CASSYSPPGSFEKLFF
CDR3 DNA: TGTGCCAGCAGTTACTCTCCGCCAGGGTCTTTTGAAAAACTGTTTTTT

clone size: once
D gene: TRBD1
J gene: TRBJ2-7
V gene: TRBV28
CDR3 protein: CASSQAGTGHEQYF
CDR3 DNA: TGTGCCAGCAGCCAGGCTGGGACAGGGCACGAGCAGTACTTC

clone size: -
D gene: TRBD1
J gene: TRBJ2-7
V gene: TRBV6-5
CDR3 protein: CATQHGTASYEQYF
CDR3 DNA: TGTGCCACCCAGCACGGGACAGCCTCCTACGAGCAGTACTTC

clone size: few
D gene: -
J gene: TRBJ1-2
V gene: TRBV4-1
CDR3 protein: CASSQVTAANYGYTF
CDR3 DNA: TGCGCCAGCAGCCAAGTAACAGCCGCTAACTATGGCTACACCTTC

clone size: -
D gene: TRBD1
J gene: TRBJ1-2
V gene: TRBV6-6
CDR3 protein: CASSYSPGQVF
CDR3 DNA: TGTGCCAGCAGTTACTCCCCGGGACAGGTTTTC

clone size: -
D gene: -
J gene: TRBJ1-1
V gene: TRBV4-1
CDR3 protein: CASSQDKGRKTEAFF
CDR3 DNA: TGCGCCAGCAGCCAAGATAAAGGGAGGAAAACTGAAGCTTTCTTT

clone size: -
D gene: TRBD2
J gene: TRBJ2-1
V gene: TRBV7-9
CDR3 protein: CASSLLGLAGYNEQFF
CDR3 DNA: TGTGCCAGCAGCCTATTGGGACTAGCGGGGTACAATGAGCAGTTCTTC